What follows is one TCR beta chain and its context. Its antigen is undetermined. Constant-segment primers served in 5'RACE that generated TCR alpha and TCR beta cDNA libraries bearing sample barcodes and UMIs. TCRdb passed the 5' RACE reads through MiXCR, listing each CDR3 protein once. The data hold about 390,000 distinct CDR3 sequences, with more than 15% observed a single time. The record originates from a study of T-cell memory formation after mild COVID-19. Points from the study as a whole: Clones from the second wave (peaking day 37) had unconfirmed SARS-CoV-2 specificity. Shrinking CD4+ clones were chiefly CM and EM; CD8+ ones were chiefly EMRA.

Germline CDR1 reads DFQATT; CDR2 reads SNEGSKA (reference sequence). J gave up 6 bases and V 2 bases, and 5 bases lay outside the gene matches. The CDR3 loop spans 13 amino acids. The rearrangement uses TRBV20-1 and TRBJ2-3, with 7 bases identical to TRBD1. The sample was PBMCs or a T cell subset sorted from them (not recorded which). The clonotype originates from a man aged 18 to 29 who had mild COVID-19 (a few samples of this study predate the infection). Cell type and time point are not known. The CDR3 DNA follows: TGCAGTGCTAGAAGACAGGGTGGGGATACGCAGTATTTT. Its translation: CSARRQGGDTQYF.